This T cell receptor (beta chain) was sequenced during a study of T cells in Graves' hyperthyroidism and ophthalmopathy. Lactation, pregnancy, other autoimmune disease or uncontrolled infection excluded patients. V lost 5 bases and J lost 7, with 18 bases in between. This CDR3 has 16 residues. Germline V gene lookup returns CDR1 SGHTA and CDR2 FQGNSA. Study outcomes and limitations: The majority of expanded thyroid clonotypes above 0.001 also appeared in blood. Ophthalmopathy was separated from stable hyperthyroidism by a 13 V-J model.

Amplification of TCR beta CDR3 regions used RNA as the template. The HTBI primer set was used in a first-round RT-PCR of the TCR CDR3. In TCRdb, the multiplex PCR reads were re-called with MiXCR into one record per CDR3 protein. The sample includes around 620,000 distinct CDR3 sequences, roughly 46% of them seen just once. This clonotype was counted once. Its cognate antigen is unknown. The chain is built from TRBV7-2 and TRBJ1-6; the D gene is possibly TRBD1 (6 bases). This receptor was taken from an adult woman with Graves' disease, either hyperthyroidism or ophthalmopathy (not recorded which). Sequencing used peripheral blood or thyroid tissue (not recorded which). The DNA for the CDR3 is TGTGCCAGCAGCCCACCACAGGGAGGGACGAATTCACCCCTCCACTTT. As protein: CASSPPQGGTNSPLHF.